The rows below give T cell receptor beta chains drawn from one sample of a study of T cell responses to AZD1222 COVID-19 vaccine. Clones were read by immunoSEQ multiplex PCR, and TCRdb kept only the in-frame ones, dropping some. The sample lists some 96,000 clones; around 90% were seen once. Material: peripheral blood, obtained on day 0 of AZD1222 vaccination. The receptors here all came from an adult in good health. Each CDR3 is given with its conserved first and last residue. Each record gives: clone size, D gene, V gene, J gene, CDR3 DNA, CDR3 protein. The D gene is left open where the match is weak. Size tells how often a clone was seen (once, few, many) or the class of an expanded clone, and some rows leave it out.

.,TRBD2,TRBV18,TRBJ2-2,TGTGCCAGCTCACCATCAAGCACGGGAGGAAGCGGGGAGCTGTTTTTT,CASSPSSTGGSGELFF
once,.,TRBV10-3,TRBJ1-2,TGTGCCATCAGTGAGTCTACCCTCGCCCAGGGCTACACCTTC,CAISESTLAQGYTF
.,.,TRBV5-6,TRBJ2-1,TGTGCCAGCAGCTTGGGGGCCCGACTAGACAATGAGCAGTTCTTC,CASSLGARLDNEQFF
.,.,TRBV6-5,TRBJ1-4,TGTGCCAGCAGTTGGCTAAAGGGTGCAACTAATGAAAAACTGTTTTTT,CASSWLKGATNEKLFF
.,.,TRBV5-1,TRBJ1-2,TGCGCCAGCAGCTCCCATCGGGGGGGTGACTATGGCTACACCTTC,CASSSHRGGDYGYTF
.,TRBD1,TRBV4-1,TRBJ1-6,TGCGCCAGCAGCCACCTGACAGGGGGAAATAATTCACCCCTCCACTTT,CASSHLTGGNNSPLHF
.,.,TRBV6-1,TRBJ2-3,TGTGCCAGCAGTGAAGATACGCAGTATTTT,CASSEDTQYF
.,TRBD1,TRBV11-1,TRBJ1-5,TGTGCCAGCAGCGTTGGGACAGGGAACAATCAGCCCCAGCATTTT,CASSVGTGNNQPQHF
.,.,TRBV28,TRBJ2-1,TGTGCCAGCAGCCGACTAGGGGGCTACAATGAGCAGTTCTTC,CASSRLGGYNEQFF
.,TRBD1,TRBV29-1,TRBJ1-1,TGCAGCGTCGACAGGGGGCATTGGGAGAACACTGAAGCTTTCTTT,CSVDRGHWENTEAFF
.,.,TRBV6-5,TRBJ1-1,TGTGCCAGCAGTAATTCAGGGAACACTGAAGCTTTCTTT,CASSNSGNTEAFF
once,.,TRBV7-9,TRBJ1-3,TGTGCCAGCACCTTGGCCCCCATAGACTCTGGAAACACCATATATTTT,CASTLAPIDSGNTIYF
.,.,TRBV14,TRBJ1-3,TGTGCCAGCAGCCAAGAAGGGACGTTCTCTGGAAACACCATATATTTT,CASSQEGTFSGNTIYF
.,.,TRBV20-1,TRBJ2-7,TGCAGTGTAAAGGGAACGCACGAGCAGTACTTC,CSVKGTHEQYF
once,TRBD2,TRBV27,TRBJ2-7,TGTGCCAGCAGTTCCGGGACTAGTGGCTACGAGCAGTACTTC,CASSSGTSGYEQYF
.,.,TRBV5-5,TRBJ1-6,TGTGCCAGCAGCTTGCCAGGGGCCCAAAATTCACCCCTCCACTTT,CASSLPGAQNSPLHF
once,TRBD1,TRBV2,TRBJ1-1,TGTGCCAGCAGTGAGTCAGGGGGCACTGAAGCTTTCTTT,CASSESGGTEAFF
.,TRBD1,TRBV6-6,TRBJ1-3,TGTGCCGGAGGGACAGGGGCCCCAAGTGCTGGAAACACCATATATTTT,CAGGTGAPSAGNTIYF
.,.,TRBV28,TRBJ1-5,TGTGCCAGCAGTCGATACCGGGACGGAGTGGGTCAGCCCCAGCATTTT,CASSRYRDGVGQPQHF
once,TRBD2,TRBV19,TRBJ2-7,TGTGCCAGTAGTAACACTCCGGGACTAGCGGGAGTTTATACCTACGAGCAGTACTTC,CASSNTPGLAGVYTYEQYF
.,.,TRBV27,TRBJ1-4,.,CASSFGAGMEKLFF
.,TRBD2,TRBV18,TRBJ2-3,TGTGCCAGCTCACCGGGACTAGCGACAGATACGCAGTATTTT,CASSPGLATDTQYF
once,.,TRBV28,TRBJ1-3,TGTGCCAGCACGGTGACAGCTGGAAACACCATATATTTT,CASTVTAGNTIYF
.,.,TRBV27,TRBJ2-1,TGTGCCAGCACGGTGGGGAGAGCGAACAATGAGCAGTTCTTC,CASTVGRANNEQFF
.,.,TRBV10-3,TRBJ2-1,TGTGCCATCAGTGAATCGGGGAGCTACAATGAGCAGTTCTTC,CAISESGSYNEQFF
.,TRBD1,TRBV6-1,TRBJ1-5,TGTGCCAGCAGTGGACAGCCGGGACAGGGATCGAATCAGCCCCAGCATTTT,CASSGQPGQGSNQPQHF
.,TRBD1,TRBV6-5,TRBJ1-6,TGTGCCAGCGGTAACAGGGGCTCACCCCTCCACTTT,CASGNRGSPLHF
.,.,TRBV28,TRBJ1-3,TGTGCCAGCAGTTTTGGGGGAGCCTCTGGAAACACCATATATTTT,CASSFGGASGNTIYF
.,.,TRBV28,TRBJ1-1,TGTGCCAGTCCCCCCTCCACGACAGGGAACACTGAAGCTTTCTTT,CASPPSTTGNTEAFF
.,.,TRBV7-3,TRBJ1-2,TGTGCCAGCAGTATAAGAGGAGGAGCGGACTATGGCTACACCTTC,CASSIRGGADYGYTF
.,.,TRBV19,TRBJ1-6,TGTGCCAGCCAGGGTGGCACCGCCTATAATTCACCCCTCCACTTT,CASQGGTAYNSPLHF
.,.,TRBV27,TRBJ1-1,TGTGCCAGCAGTTCGTCGCAGGGAGTTATAGGCACTGAAGCTTTCTTT,CASSSSQGVIGTEAFF
once,.,TRBV7-2,TRBJ1-2,TGTGCCAGCAGCTACACCCCGGACAGACTCTATGGCTACACCTTC,CASSYTPDRLYGYTF
once,TRBD1,TRBV29-1,TRBJ1-2,TGCAGCGGAGGACAGGAATATGGCTACACCTTC,CSGGQEYGYTF
.,TRBD1,TRBV28,TRBJ2-7,TGTGCCAGCAGTTTGGCTCCAACTGGACAGGGAATCTACGAGCAGTACTTC,CASSLAPTGQGIYEQYF
.,.,TRBV12-5,TRBJ1-6,TGTGCTAGTGACCTTTGGGAGAGCTCCTATAATTCACCCCTCCACTTT,CASDLWESSYNSPLHF
.,TRBD1,TRBV9,TRBJ1-2,TGTGCCAGCAGCACAGCGGACAGGGGCGGCTACACCTTC,CASSTADRGGYTF
.,TRBD2,TRBV5-1,TRBJ2-7,TGCGCCAGCAGCCCAAGCGGACTAGCGGGAGGGCCCTACGAGCAGTACTTC,CASSPSGLAGGPYEQYF
.,.,TRBV3-1/TRBV3-2,TRBJ2-1,TGTGCCAGCAGCCAAGGTCCATCCTCCTACAATGAGCAGTTCTTC,CASSQGPSSYNEQFF
.,.,TRBV3-1/TRBV3-2,TRBJ1-4,TGTGCCAGCAGCCAAGGAACGTCAGGGTATGAAAAACTGTTTTTT,CASSQGTSGYEKLFF
.,.,TRBV6-5,TRBJ2-6,TGTGCCAGCACCTCCGGGAAGGCCAACGTCCTGACTTTC,CASTSGKANVLTF
.,TRBD2,TRBV7-9,TRBJ2-4,TGTGCCAGCAGCCTGGGGACTAGCGGGATACTGAACATTCAGTACTTC,CASSLGTSGILNIQYF
.,TRBD1,TRBV5-4,TRBJ2-5,TGTGCCAGTACAGGGGGCCTTTACCAAGAGACCCAGTACTTC,CASTGGLYQETQYF
few,.,TRBV12-2,TRBJ2-2,TGTGCAAGTCGCTTTCGCTCTGACTCCACGAACACCGGGGAGCTGTTTTTT,CASRFRSDSTNTGELFF
.,.,TRBV12-5,TRBJ1-4,TGTGCTAGTGGTTTGACCTCCCAGGCTGAAAAACTGTTTTTT,CASGLTSQAEKLFF
.,TRBD1,TRBV28,TRBJ1-6,TGTGCCAGCAGGGGCCTCCGGGACAGGGCCAATAATTCACCCCTCCACTTT,CASRGLRDRANNSPLHF
.,TRBD2,TRBV3-1/TRBV3-2,TRBJ2-3,TGTGCCAGCAGCCTGGGACTAGCGGGCGGCCCGGATACGCAGTATTTT,CASSLGLAGGPDTQYF
.,.,TRBV6-5,TRBJ2-1,TGTGCCAGCAGTTTGTACGAATACAATGAGCAGTTCTTC,CASSLYEYNEQFF
.,.,TRBV14,TRBJ1-2,TGTGCCAGCAGCCAGGGCGCTAACTATGGCTACACCTTC,CASSQGANYGYTF
.,TRBD2,TRBV6-6,TRBJ2-5,TGTGCCACCGGGACTAGCGGGACGGGTGAGACCCAGTACTTC,CATGTSGTGETQYF
.,.,TRBV7-9,TRBJ2-5,TGTGCCTTGGTGGGCCATCGAGAGACCCAGTACTTC,CALVGHRETQYF
.,.,TRBV6-5,TRBJ1-1,TGTGCCAGCAGTTACTCGGGGTCGCCTGAAGCTTTCTTT,CASSYSGSPEAFF
.,.,TRBV5-1,TRBJ1-2,TGCGCCAGCAATGACACCCGTGGCTATGGCTACACCTTC,CASNDTRGYGYTF